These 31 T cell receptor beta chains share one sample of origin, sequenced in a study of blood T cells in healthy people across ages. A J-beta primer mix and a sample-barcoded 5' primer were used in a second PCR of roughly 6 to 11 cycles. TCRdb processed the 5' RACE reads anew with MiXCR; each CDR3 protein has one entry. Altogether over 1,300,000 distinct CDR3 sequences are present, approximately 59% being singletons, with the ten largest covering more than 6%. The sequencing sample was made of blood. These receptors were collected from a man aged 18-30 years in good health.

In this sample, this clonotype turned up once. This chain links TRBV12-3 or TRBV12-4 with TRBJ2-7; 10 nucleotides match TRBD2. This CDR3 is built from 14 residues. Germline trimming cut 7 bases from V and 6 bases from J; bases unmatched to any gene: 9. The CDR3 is CASTSLAGGGEQYF. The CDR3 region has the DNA TGTGCCAGCACTTCCTTAGCGGGGGGCGGCGAGCAGTACTTC.

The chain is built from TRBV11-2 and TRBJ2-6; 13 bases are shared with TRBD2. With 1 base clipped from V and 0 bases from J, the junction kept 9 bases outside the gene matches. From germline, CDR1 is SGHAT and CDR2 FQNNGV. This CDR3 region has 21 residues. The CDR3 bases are TGTGCCAGCAGCTTAGGACCGCGACTAGCGGGAGGCCTCTCTGGGGCCAACGTCCTGACTTTC. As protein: CASSLGPRLAGGLSGANVLTF.

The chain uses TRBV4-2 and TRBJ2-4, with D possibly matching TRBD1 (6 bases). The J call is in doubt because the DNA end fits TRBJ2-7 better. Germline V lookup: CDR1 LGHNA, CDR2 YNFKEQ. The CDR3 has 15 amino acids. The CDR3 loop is CASSYNRQDGNEQYF. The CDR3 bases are TGTGCCAGCAGCTATAACAGACAGGATGGCAACGAGCAGTACTTC.

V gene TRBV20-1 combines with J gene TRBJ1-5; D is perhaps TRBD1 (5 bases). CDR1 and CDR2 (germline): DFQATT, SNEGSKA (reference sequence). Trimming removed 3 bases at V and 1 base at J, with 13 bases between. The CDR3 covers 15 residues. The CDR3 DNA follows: TGCAGTGCTAGTTTCGGGACTGAGAGCAATCAGCCCCAGCATTTT. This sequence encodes CSASFGTESNQPQHF.

DNA for the CDR3: TGTGCCAGTCATAGCTCCTATAATTCACCCCTCCACTTT. The encoded protein is CASHSSYNSPLHF. This rearrangement joins TRBV12-3 or TRBV12-4 to TRBJ1-6; D is undetermined. This CDR3 is built from 13 residues. V was clipped by 9 bases and J by 0 bases, with 6 bases between them.

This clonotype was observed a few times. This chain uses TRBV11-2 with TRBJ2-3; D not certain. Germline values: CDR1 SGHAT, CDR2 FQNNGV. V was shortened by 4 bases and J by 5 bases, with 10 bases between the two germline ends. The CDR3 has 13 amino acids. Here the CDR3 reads CASSSEVRDTQYF. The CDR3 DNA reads TGTGCCAGCAGCTCAGAAGTGAGAGATACGCAGTATTTT.

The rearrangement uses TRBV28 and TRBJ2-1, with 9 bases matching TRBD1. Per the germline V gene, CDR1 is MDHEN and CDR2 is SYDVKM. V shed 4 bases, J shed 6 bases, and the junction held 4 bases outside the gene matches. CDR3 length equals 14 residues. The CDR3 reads CASSSRGQGNEQFF. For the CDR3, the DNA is TGTGCCAGCAGTTCACGGGGACAGGGCAATGAGCAGTTCTTC. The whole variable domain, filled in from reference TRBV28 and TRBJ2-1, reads DVKVTQSSRYLVKRTGEKVFLECVQDMDHENMFWYRQDPGLGLRLIYFSYDVKMKEKGDIPEGYSVSREKKERFSLILESASTNQTSMYLCASSSRGQGNEQFFGPGTRLTVL.

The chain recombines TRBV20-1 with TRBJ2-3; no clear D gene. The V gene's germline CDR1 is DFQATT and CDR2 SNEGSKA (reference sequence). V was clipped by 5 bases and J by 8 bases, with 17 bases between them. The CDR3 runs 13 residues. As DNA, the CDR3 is TGCAGTGCTCATTGGACGGGCGACGGTACGCAGTATTTT. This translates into CSAHWTGDGTQYF.

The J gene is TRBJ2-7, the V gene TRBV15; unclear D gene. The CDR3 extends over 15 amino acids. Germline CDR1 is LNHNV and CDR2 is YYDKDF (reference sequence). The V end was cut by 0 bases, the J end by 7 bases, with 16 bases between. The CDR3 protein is CATSRDQGQNNEQYF. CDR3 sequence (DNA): TGTGCCACCAGCAGAGATCAAGGGCAGAACAATGAGCAGTACTTC.

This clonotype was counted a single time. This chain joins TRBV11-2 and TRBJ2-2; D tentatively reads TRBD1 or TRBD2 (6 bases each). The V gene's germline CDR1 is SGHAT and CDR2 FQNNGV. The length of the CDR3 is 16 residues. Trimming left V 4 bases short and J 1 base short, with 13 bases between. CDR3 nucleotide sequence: TGTGCCAGCAGCTCACGACTAGGGGGGAACACCGGGGAGCTGTTTTTT. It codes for CASSSRLGGNTGELFF.

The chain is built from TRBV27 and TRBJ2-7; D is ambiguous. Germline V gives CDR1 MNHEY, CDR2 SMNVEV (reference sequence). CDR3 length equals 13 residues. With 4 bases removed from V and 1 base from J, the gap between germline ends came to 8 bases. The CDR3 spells CASSWAQSYEQYF. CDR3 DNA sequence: TGTGCCAGCAGTTGGGCACAGTCCTACGAGCAGTACTTC.

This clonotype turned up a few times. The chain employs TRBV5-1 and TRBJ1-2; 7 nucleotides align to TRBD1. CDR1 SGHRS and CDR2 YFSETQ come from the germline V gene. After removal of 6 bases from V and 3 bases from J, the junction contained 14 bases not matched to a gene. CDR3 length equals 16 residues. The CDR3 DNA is TGCGCCAGCACCCCACGGGGTAGAGGGGGCGACTATGGCTACACCTTC. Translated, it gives CASTPRGRGGDYGYTF.

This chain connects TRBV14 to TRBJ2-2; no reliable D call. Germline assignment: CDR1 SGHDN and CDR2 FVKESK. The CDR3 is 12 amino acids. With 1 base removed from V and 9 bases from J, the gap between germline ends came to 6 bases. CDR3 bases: TGTGCCAGCAGCCAAGGGATTTGGGAGCTGTTTTTT. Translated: CASSQGIWELFF.

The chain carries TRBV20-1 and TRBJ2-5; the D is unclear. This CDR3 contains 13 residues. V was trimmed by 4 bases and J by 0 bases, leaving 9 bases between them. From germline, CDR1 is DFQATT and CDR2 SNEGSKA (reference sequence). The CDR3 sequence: CSAKQQYQETQYF. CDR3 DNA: TGCAGTGCTAAACAGCAATACCAAGAGACCCAGTACTTC.

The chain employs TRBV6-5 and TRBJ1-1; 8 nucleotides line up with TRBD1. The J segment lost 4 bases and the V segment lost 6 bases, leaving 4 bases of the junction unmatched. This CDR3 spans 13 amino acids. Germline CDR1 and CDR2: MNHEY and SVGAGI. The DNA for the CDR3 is TGTGCCAGCAGGCAGGGGGCGATCACTGAAGCTTTCTTT. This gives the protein CASRQGAITEAFF.

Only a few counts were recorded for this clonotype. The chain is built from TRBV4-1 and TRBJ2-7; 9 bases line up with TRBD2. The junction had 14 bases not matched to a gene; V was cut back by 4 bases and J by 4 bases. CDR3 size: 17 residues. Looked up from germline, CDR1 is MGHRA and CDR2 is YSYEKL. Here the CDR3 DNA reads TGCGCCAGCAGCCGACTACTAACAGCGGGAGGAACTTACGAGCAGTACTTC. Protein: CASSRLLTAGGTYEQYF.

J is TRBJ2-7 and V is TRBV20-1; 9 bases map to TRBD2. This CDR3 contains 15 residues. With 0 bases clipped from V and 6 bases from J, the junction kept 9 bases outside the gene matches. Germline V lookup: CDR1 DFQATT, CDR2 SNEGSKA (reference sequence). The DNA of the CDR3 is TGCAGTGCTAGAGATCACGGTAGCGGGAGAGTCGAGCAGTACTTC. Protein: CSARDHGSGRVEQYF.

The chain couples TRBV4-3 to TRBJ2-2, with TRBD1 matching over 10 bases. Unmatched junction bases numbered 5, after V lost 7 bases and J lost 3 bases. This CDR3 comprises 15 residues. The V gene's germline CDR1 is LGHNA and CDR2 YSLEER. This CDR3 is CASTAGTGDTGELFF. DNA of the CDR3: TGCGCCAGCACCGCCGGGACAGGGGACACCGGGGAGCTGTTTTTT.

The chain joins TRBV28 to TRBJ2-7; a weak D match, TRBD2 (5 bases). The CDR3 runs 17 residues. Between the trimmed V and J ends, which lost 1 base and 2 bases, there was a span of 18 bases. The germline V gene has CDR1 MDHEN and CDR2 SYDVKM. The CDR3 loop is CASSLFGRSRLTYEQYF. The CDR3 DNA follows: TGTGCCAGCAGTTTATTCGGCAGGTCTCGACTAACCTACGAGCAGTACTTC.

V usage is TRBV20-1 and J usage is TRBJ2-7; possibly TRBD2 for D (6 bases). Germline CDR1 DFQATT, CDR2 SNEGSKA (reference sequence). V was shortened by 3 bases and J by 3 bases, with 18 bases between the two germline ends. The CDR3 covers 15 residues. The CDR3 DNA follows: TGCAGTGCTAGCGTGGGGGGAACGGTGTACTACGAGCAGTACTTC. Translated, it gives CSASVGGTVYYEQYF.

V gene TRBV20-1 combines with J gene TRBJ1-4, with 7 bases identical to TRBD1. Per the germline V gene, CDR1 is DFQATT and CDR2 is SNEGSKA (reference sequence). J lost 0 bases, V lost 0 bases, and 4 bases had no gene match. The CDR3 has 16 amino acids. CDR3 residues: CSARDNRGPTNEKLFF. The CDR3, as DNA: TGCAGTGCTAGAGATAACAGGGGACCAACTAATGAAAAACTGTTTTTT.

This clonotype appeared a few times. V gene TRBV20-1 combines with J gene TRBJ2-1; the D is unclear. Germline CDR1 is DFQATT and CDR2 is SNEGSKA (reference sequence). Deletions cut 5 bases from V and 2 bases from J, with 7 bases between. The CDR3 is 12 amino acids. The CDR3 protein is CSAELAYNEQFF. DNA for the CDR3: TGCAGTGCTGAGTTGGCCTACAATGAGCAGTTCTTC.

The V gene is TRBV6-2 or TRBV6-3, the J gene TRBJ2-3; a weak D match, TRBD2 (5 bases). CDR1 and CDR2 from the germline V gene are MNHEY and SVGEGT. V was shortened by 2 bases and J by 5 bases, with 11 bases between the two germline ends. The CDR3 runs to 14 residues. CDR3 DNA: TGTGCCAGCAGTTACGCTTCCGAGGGAGATACGCAGTATTTT. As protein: CASSYASEGDTQYF.

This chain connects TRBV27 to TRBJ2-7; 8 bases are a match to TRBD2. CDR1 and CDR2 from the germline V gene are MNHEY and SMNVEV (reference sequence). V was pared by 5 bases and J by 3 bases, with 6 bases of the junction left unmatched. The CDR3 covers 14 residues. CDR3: CASSAVAGRYEQYF. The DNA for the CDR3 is TGTGCCAGCAGTGCAGTAGCGGGACGCTACGAGCAGTACTTC.

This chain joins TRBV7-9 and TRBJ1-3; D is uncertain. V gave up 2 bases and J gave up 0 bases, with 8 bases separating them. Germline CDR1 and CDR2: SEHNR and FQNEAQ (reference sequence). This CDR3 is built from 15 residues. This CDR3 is CASSLIGYSGNTIYF. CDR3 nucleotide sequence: TGTGCCAGCAGCTTAATCGGCTACTCTGGAAACACCATATATTTT. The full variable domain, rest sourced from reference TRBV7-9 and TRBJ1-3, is DTGVSQNPRHKITKRGQNVTFRCDPISEHNRLYWYRQTLGQGPEFLTYFQNEAQLEKSRLLSDRFSAERPKGSFSTLEIQRTEQGDSAMYLCASSLIGYSGNTIYFGEGSWLTVV.

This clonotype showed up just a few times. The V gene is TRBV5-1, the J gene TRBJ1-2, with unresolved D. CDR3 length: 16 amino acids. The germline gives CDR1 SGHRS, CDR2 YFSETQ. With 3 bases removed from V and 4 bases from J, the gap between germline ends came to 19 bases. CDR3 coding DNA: TGCGCCAGCAGCTCCTTCGACCCGGGATCCTTCTATGGCTACACCTTC. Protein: CASSSFDPGSFYGYTF.

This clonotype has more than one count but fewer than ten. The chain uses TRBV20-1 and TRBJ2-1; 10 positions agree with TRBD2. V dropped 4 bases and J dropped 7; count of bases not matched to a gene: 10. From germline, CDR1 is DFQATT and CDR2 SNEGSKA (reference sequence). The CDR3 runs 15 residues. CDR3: CSATPSGRIENEQFF. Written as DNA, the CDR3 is TGCAGTGCTACCCCTAGCGGGAGAATAGAAAATGAGCAGTTCTTC.

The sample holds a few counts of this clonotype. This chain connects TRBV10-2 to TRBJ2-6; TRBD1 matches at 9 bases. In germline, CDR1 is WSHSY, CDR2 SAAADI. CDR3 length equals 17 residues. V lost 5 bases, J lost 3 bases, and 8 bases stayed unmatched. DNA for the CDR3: TGCGCCAGCAGTTTCGGGACAGGGTCAGTTGGGGCCAACGTCCTGACTTTC. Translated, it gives CASSFGTGSVGANVLTF.

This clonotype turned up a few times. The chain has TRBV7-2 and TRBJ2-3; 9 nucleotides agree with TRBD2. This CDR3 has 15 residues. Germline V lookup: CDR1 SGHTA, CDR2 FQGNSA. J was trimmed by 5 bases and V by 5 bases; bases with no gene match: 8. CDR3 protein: CASSTPSGERDTQYF. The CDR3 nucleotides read TGTGCCAGCAGCACCCCTAGCGGGGAACGAGATACGCAGTATTTT.

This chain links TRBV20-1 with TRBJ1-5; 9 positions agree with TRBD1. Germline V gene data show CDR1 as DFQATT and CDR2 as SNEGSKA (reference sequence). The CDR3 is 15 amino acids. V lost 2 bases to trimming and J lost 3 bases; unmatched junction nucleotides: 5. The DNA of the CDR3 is TGCAGTGCTAGATGGGGACAGGGATACAATCAGCCCCAGCATTTT. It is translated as CSARWGQGYNQPQHF.

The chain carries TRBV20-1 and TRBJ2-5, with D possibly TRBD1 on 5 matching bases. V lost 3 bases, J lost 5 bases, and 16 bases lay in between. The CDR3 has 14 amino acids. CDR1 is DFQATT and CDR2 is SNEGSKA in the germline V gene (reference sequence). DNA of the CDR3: TGCAGTGCTAGCCCCAGGGAAGTGTACGAGACCCAGTACTTC. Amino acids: CSASPREVYETQYF.